These T cell receptor beta chains were read from a single sample in a study of beta chain features in type 1 diabetes. Some clones are missing from TCRdb's copy, which holds only in-frame ones; the method was immunoSEQ multiplex PCR. The sample records 330,000 or so clones, around 12% being singletons. Sequencing was carried out using naive CD4+ T cells from blood. All receptors come from a woman in her late teens or twenties with type 1 diabetes. CDR3s include the opening cysteine and the closing phenylalanine or tryptophan. D genes are given only for firm matches. Clone size is stated in some rows and not others, as once, few, many or a class when expanded.

TRBJ2-2 | NA | TRBV4-3 | NA | TGCGCCAGCAGCCAAGATGTCTACACCGGGGAGCTGTTTTTT | CASSQDVYTGELFF
TRBJ2-7 | TRBD1 | TRBV7-9 | NA | TGTGCCAGCAGCTTAGCCGGGACAGGGGCCTACGAGCAGTACTTC | CASSLAGTGAYEQYF
TRBJ2-5 | TRBD2 | TRBV4-3 | NA | TGCGCCAGCAGCACCAGACTAGCGGGGGGCAAGGAGACCCAGTACTTC | CASSTRLAGGKETQYF
TRBJ2-7 | NA | TRBV25-1 | NA | TGTGCCAGCAGTAATCACGGGAGCTCCGAGCAGTACTTC | CASSNHGSSEQYF
TRBJ1-2 | NA | TRBV6-6 | NA | TGTGCCAGCCAGGCCTATCGGGGGGCGAGGCCGGGGGGCTACACCTTC | CASQAYRGARPGGYTF
TRBJ2-7 | TRBD1 | TRBV7-2 | NA | TGTGCCAGCAGCCAACAGGGGATCCCCTACGAGCAGTACTTC | CASSQQGIPYEQYF
TRBJ2-1 | NA | TRBV4-3 | few | TGCGCCAGCAGCCAAGTAGTCGACTATTATGGGGATGAGCAGTTCTTC | CASSQVVDYYGDEQFF
TRBJ2-3 | NA | TRBV25-1 | NA | TGTGCCAGCAGTACCCACGTAGGAGGGTCAGATACGCAGTATTTT | CASSTHVGGSDTQYF
TRBJ2-1 | TRBD2 | TRBV6-6 | NA | TGTGCCAGCAGGAGCGGGGGGGCCGGTGAGCAGTTCTTC | CASRSGGAGEQFF
TRBJ2-3 | TRBD2 | TRBV9 | NA | TGTGCCAGCAGCGCCGGGACTAGAGGGGATACGCAGTATTTT | CASSAGTRGDTQYF
TRBJ2-5 | NA | TRBV30 | NA | TGTGCCTGGAGTGTGGTAGAGGAGACCCAGTACTTC | CAWSVVEETQYF
TRBJ1-1 | NA | TRBV2 | few | TGTGCCAGCAGTGAGTCCAGCCTGGAGACTGAAGCTTTCTTT | CASSESSLETEAFF
TRBJ1-6 | NA | TRBV9 | NA | TGTGCCAGCAGCGCCTCAGAATCACCCCTCCACTTT | CASSASESPLHF
TRBJ1-5 | TRBD1 | TRBV30 | few | TGTGCCTGGAGTAACAGGGGGTCACAGCCCCAGCATTTT | CAWSNRGSQPQHF
TRBJ2-5 | NA | TRBV2 | few | TGTGCCAGTGGGGGACAAGAAGAGACCCAGTACTTC | CASGGQEETQYF
TRBJ2-7 | TRBD1 | TRBV27 | NA | TGTGCCAGCACCACGGGACAGGGGGTCGACGAGCAGTACTTC | CASTTGQGVDEQYF
TRBJ2-1 | TRBD1 | TRBV28 | few | TGTGCCAGCACCACCGGGACAGGGTCCTACAATGAGCAGTTCTTC | CASTTGTGSYNEQFF
TRBJ2-4 | NA | TRBV11-2 | NA | TGTGCCAGCAGCCCAGCGCCTGCCATCATTCAGTACTTC | CASSPAPAIIQYF
TRBJ2-2 | NA | TRBV6-5 | NA | TGTGCCAGCAGTTCCCAGTTCACCGGGGAGCTGTTTTTT | CASSSQFTGELFF
TRBJ1-1 | TRBD1 | TRBV18 | NA | TGTGCCAGCTCACCACCCTCAGGGGGCGTTTGGACTGAAGCTTTCTTT | CASSPPSGGVWTEAFF
TRBJ2-2 | NA | TRBV19 | few | TGTGCCACCGCGTTCAGGGTTAGCGGGGAGCTGTTTTTT | CATAFRVSGELFF
TRBJ1-5 | NA | TRBV7-9 | few | TGTGCCAGCAGCTTCTCCAGCAATCAGCCCCAGCATTTT | CASSFSSNQPQHF
TRBJ2-2 | TRBD2 | TRBV4-3 | few | TGCGCCAGCAGCCAACCGGGACTAGCGGGAGTACAACGAACCGGGGAGCTGTTTTTT | CASSQPGLAGVQRTGELFF
TRBJ1-3 | TRBD1 | TRBV7-9 | NA | TGTGCCAGCAGCTTAATGACAGGGGTATCTGGAAACACCATATATTTT | CASSLMTGVSGNTIYF
TRBJ2-7 | NA | TRBV4-3 | NA | TGCGCCAGCAGCCTATACCCGGGTGTCTACGAGCAGTACTTC | CASSLYPGVYEQYF
TRBJ2-1 | TRBD2 | TRBV9 | NA | TGTGCCAGCAGCGCGACTAGCGGGGGTTACAATGAGCAGTTCTTC | CASSATSGGYNEQFF
TRBJ2-1 | NA | TRBV4-3 | few | TGCGCCAGCAGCCAACATGTACCGGGGAGCCTACGGAATGAGCAGTTCTTC | CASSQHVPGSLRNEQFF
TRBJ2-1 | NA | TRBV7-3 | NA | TGTGCCAGCAGCCGGGGCAATGAGCAGTTCTTC | CASSRGNEQFF
TRBJ1-2 | NA | TRBV7-6 | NA | TGTGCCAGCAGCCCAACGGGACACAACTATGGCTACACCTTC | CASSPTGHNYGYTF
TRBJ2-1 | TRBD2 | TRBV9 | few | TGTGCCAGCAGCGTAGGACTAGCGGGGGGGCCAAACAATGAGCAGTTCTTC | CASSVGLAGGPNNEQFF
TRBJ2-6 | TRBD2 | TRBV5-4 | NA | TGTGCCAGCAGCTTGGGGGCGGGACTAGCGGTTTCTGGGGCCAACGTCCTGACTTTC | CASSLGAGLAVSGANVLTF
TRBJ1-5 | NA | TRBV28 | few | TGTGCCAGCAGAGCGGGCAATCAGCCCCAGCATTTT | CASRAGNQPQHF
TRBJ1-5 | TRBD1 | TRBV4-3 | NA | TGCGCCAGCAGCCAGGGGGGACAGGGCAATCAGCCCCAGCATTTT | CASSQGGQGNQPQHF
TRBJ1-1 | NA | TRBV9 | NA | TGTGCCAGCAGCGCGACAGACGGCACTGAAGCTTTCTTT | CASSATDGTEAFF
TRBJ2-7 | NA | TRBV7-2 | NA | TGTGCCAGCAGGCAAGACAGTCCCGCCTACGAGCAGTACTTC | CASRQDSPAYEQYF
TRBJ1-1 | NA | TRBV25-1 | few | TGTGCCAGCAGTAACAGGGTACCTGAAGCTTTCTTT | CASSNRVPEAFF
TRBJ2-3 | NA | TRBV7-2 | few | TGTGCCAGCAGCTTTCAGGGGCAAGGAGATACGCAGTATTTT | CASSFQGQGDTQYF
TRBJ2-1 | TRBD1 | TRBV5-1 | NA | TGCGCCAGCCTCGCCGGGACAGGGCGCAATGAGCAGTTCTTC | CASLAGTGRNEQFF
TRBJ2-5 | TRBD2 | TRBV23-1 | few | TGCGCCAGCAGTCAATCTTTGGAAGCGGGGGGTGCAGAGACCCAGTACTTC | CASSQSLEAGGAETQYF
TRBJ1-1 | NA | TRBV9 | NA | TGTGCCAGCAGCGTCGGCAGGAACTCACCAGGGGCTTTCTTT | CASSVGRNSPGAFF
TRBJ2-1 | TRBD2 | TRBV28 | NA | TGTGCCAGCAGTTTGGGACTAGCGGGAGAAAGTGAGCAGTTCTTC | CASSLGLAGESEQFF
TRBJ1-1 | NA | TRBV4-3 | NA | TGCGCCAGCAGCCAAGATCGCAGGGCCACTGAAGCTTTCTTT | CASSQDRRATEAFF
TRBJ2-7 | NA | TRBV5-6 | NA | TGTGCCAGCAGCTTAATACCCACGAGCTCCTACGAGCAGTACTTC | CASSLIPTSSYEQYF
TRBJ1-1 | NA | TRBV29-1 | few | TGCAGCGCGGGACATTTGAACACTGAAGCTTTCTTT | CSAGHLNTEAFF
TRBJ2-7 | NA | TRBV2 | NA | TGTGCCACCAGCCGGGAGAGTTACGAGCAGTACTTC | CATSRESYEQYF
TRBJ1-1 | NA | TRBV18 | few | TGTGCCAGCTCGCAGGAGGCCACTGAAGCTTTCTTT | CASSQEATEAFF
TRBJ2-5 | NA | TRBV29-1 | few | TGCAGCGCCAGACTAGGCCAAGAGACCCAGTACTTC | CSARLGQETQYF
TRBJ2-5 | TRBD2 | TRBV5-4 | few | TGTGTTCCCCCCTTAGCGGGGGGGGAGACCCAGTACTTC | CVPPLAGGETQYF
TRBJ2-3 | NA | TRBV7-2 | NA | TGTGCCAGCAGCTTCGGGGTAATAACAGATACGCAGTATTTT | CASSFGVITDTQYF
TRBJ1-2 | NA | TRBV2 | few | TGTGCCAGCAGTGAGTTTCCCCTTTACACCTTC | CASSEFPLYTF
TRBJ2-7 | TRBD1 | TRBV18 | few | TGTGCCAGCTCACCTCCCGGGACAGGGGCTCACGAGCAGTACTTC | CASSPPGTGAHEQYF
TRBJ2-5 | NA | TRBV5-6 | few | TGTGCCAGCAGCCGCCCGGGCCGGGGACAAGTAACGGAGACCCAGTACTTC | CASSRPGRGQVTETQYF